The 17 T cell receptor beta chains below all came from one sample that was sequenced in a study of human T cells and chemical hapten exposure. Sample time point: patch test 3, about 24 weeks after DPC sensitization. The treatment: therapeutic diphenylcyclopropenone sensitization with weekly scalp DPC. TCRdb used MiXCR to reprocess the RACE reads, holding one entry per CDR3 protein. The sample consists of 25,000 to 35,000 distinct CDR3 sequences, 5% to 6% of them appearing once. The starting material was whole blood, obtained in connection with sensitization to the hapten diphenylcyclopropenone (DPC). The receptors originated from a young man with alopecia areata. Some clones in this sample may be carry-over from other donors' samples.

This clonotype was picked up many times. The gene calls are TRBV16 and TRBJ2-5; 9 bases are a match to TRBD1. V lost 1 base and J lost 1; bases outside the gene matches: 1. Per the germline V gene, CDR1 is KGHSY and CDR2 is FQNENV. This CDR3 is 15 amino acids long. Here the CDR3 reads CASSQWGQGQETQYF. CDR3 DNA sequence: TGTGCCAGCAGCCAATGGGGACAGGGCCAAGAGACCCAGTACTTC.

This clonotype was observed many times. V is TRBV7-2 and J is TRBJ1-6; no definite D call. The CDR3 is 15 amino acids. CDR1 is SGHTA, CDR2 FQGNSA, per germline. Trimming cost V 5 bases and J 7 bases, with 15 bases left between them. The CDR3 nucleotides read TGTGCCAGCAGCCCATCCAGGCTGGAAAATTCACCCCTCCACTTT. Translated, it gives CASSPSRLENSPLHF.

This clonotype was picked up many times. This chain uses TRBV6-2 or TRBV6-3 with TRBJ1-1; 7 bases map to TRBD1. This CDR3 is 12 amino acids long. V was pared by 7 bases and J by 8 bases, with 7 bases of the junction left unmatched. Germline loops: CDR1 MNHEY, CDR2 SVGEGT. The CDR3 loop is CASTPIGGEAFF. CDR3 coding DNA: TGTGCCAGCACCCCGATAGGGGGCGAAGCTTTCTTT.

This clonotype showed up many times. V is TRBV12-3 or TRBV12-4 and J is TRBJ2-7, with unresolved D. The CDR3 contains 15 residues. The V gene lost 6 bases and the J gene lost 6 bases, with 21 bases spanning the gap. The CDR3 region is CASSLPPGIGSEQYF. The CDR3 region has the DNA TGTGCCAGCAGCCTACCCCCAGGTATCGGGTCCGAGCAGTACTTC.

This clonotype was seen ten or more times. The V gene is TRBV9, the J gene TRBJ2-3; D remains unclear. CDR3 size: 13 residues. Deletions cut 7 bases from V and 1 base from J, with 10 bases between. The V gene's germline CDR1 is SGDLS and CDR2 YYNGEE. The CDR3 region has the DNA TGTGCCAGCTCGTCCAGCGGCACAGATACGCAGTATTTT. It encodes CASSSSGTDTQYF. Using reference TRBV9 and TRBJ2-3 for the parts outside the CDR3, the full variable domain is DSGVTQTPKHLITATGQRVTLRCSPRSGDLSVYWYQQSLDQGLQFLIQYYNGEERAKGNILERFSAQQFPDLHSELNLSSLELGDSALYFCASSSSGTDTQYFGPGTRLTVL.

This clonotype came up many times. V gene TRBV4-2 combines with J gene TRBJ1-2; 10 nucleotides agree with TRBD1. This CDR3 comprises 15 residues. The V gene end was trimmed by 0 bases and the J gene end by 6 bases; junction bases not matched to a gene: 4. Germline V CDR1 and CDR2: LGHNA, YNFKEQ. DNA of the CDR3: TGTGCCAGCAGCCAAGAGAGAGGGACAGGGGATGGCTACACCTTC. Protein product: CASSQERGTGDGYTF.

At least ten counts were recorded for this clonotype. The gene calls are TRBV30 and TRBJ1-2, with 11 bases aligning to TRBD1. The junction had 3 bases not matched to a gene; V was cut back by 4 bases and J by 2 bases. Germline V lookup: CDR1 GTSNPN, CDR2 SVGIG (reference sequence). This CDR3 is built from 14 residues. CDR3 nucleotides: TGTGCCTGGAACCGGGACAGGGGGAACTATGGCTACACCTTC. Translating it yields CAWNRDRGNYGYTF.

This clonotype was observed at least ten times. The V call is TRBV28, the J call TRBJ1-4; D gene uncertain. CDR3 size: 10 residues. CDR1 and CDR2 from the germline V gene are MDHEN and SYDVKM. V lost 5 bases to trimming and J lost 8 bases, with 3 bases between them. CDR3 in amino acids: CASSAEKLFF. The CDR3 nucleotides are TGTGCCAGCAGTGCCGAAAAACTGTTTTTT.

This clonotype turned up a few times. The gene calls are TRBV7-2 and TRBJ2-7; 10 bases agree with TRBD1. From germline, CDR1 is SGHTA and CDR2 FQGNSA. V trimming: 4 bases; J trimming: 3 bases; junction bases outside the gene matches: 15. The CDR3 covers 18 residues. CDR3 DNA: TGTGCCAGCAGCTCGAGTACTCCGGGACAGGGGTACGTCTACGAGCAGTACTTC. Translated, it gives CASSSSTPGQGYVYEQYF.

This clonotype was observed at least ten times. The chain couples TRBV29-1 to TRBJ2-7; 11 bases map to TRBD1. J was trimmed by 3 bases and V by 7 bases; bases with no gene match: 11. Germline lookup yields CDR1 SQVTM and CDR2 ANQGSEA. CDR3 size: 15 residues. CDR3 protein: CSAATRDRGFYEQYF. CDR3 nucleotide sequence: TGCAGCGCAGCTACAAGGGACAGGGGGTTCTACGAGCAGTACTTC.

This clonotype was detected ten times or more. This chain connects TRBV27 to TRBJ1-2; D is unclear. Trimming took off 5 bases at V and 8 bases at J, with 24 bases between the two ends. CDR1 MNHEY and CDR2 SMNVEV come from the germline V gene (reference sequence). The CDR3 consists of 16 residues. DNA for the CDR3: TGTGCCAGCAGTCAAATGCAGGCAACGGGAGTGGGCGGCTACACCTTC. This codes for CASSQMQATGVGGYTF.

This clonotype has ten or more counts. This chain links TRBV29-1 with TRBJ1-1; weak D call: TRBD1 (6 bases). There are 12 residues in the CDR3. With 0 bases removed from V and 11 bases from J, the gap between germline ends came to 13 bases. Germline CDR1 SQVTM, CDR2 ANQGSEA. In DNA form, the CDR3 reads TGCAGCGTTGAAGAAGCTAGGGGGACGGCTTTCTTT. This codes for CSVEEARGTAFF.

This clonotype was detected many times. The chain has TRBV12-3 or TRBV12-4 and TRBJ2-2, with TRBD2 identical over 7 bases. This CDR3 spans 14 amino acids. Trimming at V came to 7 bases and at J to 9 bases, leaving 11 bases not matched to a gene. Written as DNA, the CDR3 is TGTGCCAGCACCGCTTGGGCGGGAGTAAGGGAGCTGTTTTTT. Protein sequence: CASTAWAGVRELFF.

At least ten counts were recorded for this clonotype. The chain uses TRBV10-3 and TRBJ1-5; 9 nucleotides line up with TRBD1. V dropped 4 bases and J dropped 3; count of bases not matched to a gene: 7. In germline, CDR1 is ENHRY, CDR2 SYGVKD. The CDR3 consists of 16 residues. CDR3 amino acids: CAISAYGQGNNQPQHF. CDR3 DNA sequence: TGTGCCATCAGTGCTTACGGACAGGGGAACAATCAGCCCCAGCATTTT.

This clonotype was seen repeatedly, ten times or more. The chain combines TRBV20-1 with TRBJ1-5, with 9 bases fitting TRBD1. The CDR3 loop spans 14 amino acids. The germline V gene has CDR1 DFQATT and CDR2 SNEGSKA (reference sequence). Losses at the gene ends were 0 bases for V and 6 bases for J; bases not matched to a gene: 3. The CDR3 DNA follows: TGCAGTGCTAGAGATAACAGGGGGCGTCAGCCCCAGCATTTT. Protein sequence: CSARDNRGRQPQHF.

This clonotype has a count of ten or more. The V and J genes are TRBV7-9 and TRBJ2-7; D not resolved. V dropped 4 bases and J dropped 4 bases, with 8 bases sitting between them. The CDR3 has 12 residues. Germline V gene sequence: CDR1 SEHNR, CDR2 FQNEAQ (reference sequence). CDR3 DNA sequence: TGTGCCAGCAGCTCCTCGGGTTACGAGCAGTACTTC. Its translation is CASSSSGYEQYF.

This clonotype was counted ten times or more. This rearrangement joins TRBV24-1 to TRBJ2-2; no clear D. Trimming cost V 0 bases and J 4 bases, with 11 bases left between them. The germline CDR1 and CDR2 sequences are KGHDR and SFDVKD. The CDR3 is 16 residues long. CDR3 in DNA: TGTGCCACCAGTGATTTGCAAGTTGCGAGCACCGGGGAGCTGTTTTTT. Residues: CATSDLQVASTGELFF.